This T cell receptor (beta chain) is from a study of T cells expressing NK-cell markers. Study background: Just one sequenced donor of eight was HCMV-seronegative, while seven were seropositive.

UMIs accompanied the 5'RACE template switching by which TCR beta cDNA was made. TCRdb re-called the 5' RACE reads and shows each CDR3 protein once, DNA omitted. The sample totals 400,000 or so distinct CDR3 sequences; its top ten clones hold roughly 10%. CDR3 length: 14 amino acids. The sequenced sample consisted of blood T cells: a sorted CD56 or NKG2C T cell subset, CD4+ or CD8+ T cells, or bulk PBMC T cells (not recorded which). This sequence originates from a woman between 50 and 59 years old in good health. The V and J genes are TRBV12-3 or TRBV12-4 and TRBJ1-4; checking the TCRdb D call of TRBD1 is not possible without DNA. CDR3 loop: CASSEGHSNEKLFF.